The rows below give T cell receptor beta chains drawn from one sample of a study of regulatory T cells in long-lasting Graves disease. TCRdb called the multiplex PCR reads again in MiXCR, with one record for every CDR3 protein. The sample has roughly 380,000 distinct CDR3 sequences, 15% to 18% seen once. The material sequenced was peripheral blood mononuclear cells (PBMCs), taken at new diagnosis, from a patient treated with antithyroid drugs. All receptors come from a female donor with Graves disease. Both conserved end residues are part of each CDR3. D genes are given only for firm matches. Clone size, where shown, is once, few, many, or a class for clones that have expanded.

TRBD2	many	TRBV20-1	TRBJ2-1	CSARTGTTTYNEQFF	TGCAGTGCTAGGACCGGGACTACGACTTACAATGAGCAGTTCTTC
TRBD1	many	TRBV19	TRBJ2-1	CASSTQGQGVNEQFF	TGTGCCAGTAGTACACAGGGACAGGGTGTAAATGAGCAGTTCTTC
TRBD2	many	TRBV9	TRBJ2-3	CASSLQAPAGESDTQYF	TGTGCCAGCAGCCTCCAGGCTCCAGCGGGAGAATCGGATACGCAGTATTTT
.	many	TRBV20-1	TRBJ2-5	CSAREEPSWSYGETQYF	TGCAGTGCTAGAGAAGAGCCATCGTGGTCTTATGGGGAGACCCAGTACTTC
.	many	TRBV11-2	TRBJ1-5	CASSLGVSNQPQHF	TGTGCCAGCAGCTTAGGAGTAAGCAATCAGCCCCAGCATTTT
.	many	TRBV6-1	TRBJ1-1	CASGRGMNTEAFF	TGTGCCAGCGGTAGGGGAATGAACACTGAAGCTTTCTTT
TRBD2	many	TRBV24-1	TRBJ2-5	CATSDAGLAGETQYF	TGTGCCACCAGTGATGCGGGACTAGCGGGAGAGACCCAGTACTTC
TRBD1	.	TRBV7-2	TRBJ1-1	CASRQTGRATEAFF	TGTGCCAGCAGACAGACAGGGCGAGCCACTGAAGCTTTCTTT
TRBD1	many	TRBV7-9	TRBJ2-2	CASREQGVSNTGELFF	TGTGCCAGCAGAGAACAGGGGGTTTCGAACACCGGGGAGCTGTTTTTT
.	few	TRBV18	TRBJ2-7	CASSPSRGSPDSDEQYF	TGTGCCAGCTCACCAAGTCGAGGAAGTCCGGATTCTGACGAGCAGTACTTC
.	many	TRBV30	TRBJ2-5	CAWSVGTVPQETQYF	TGTGCCTGGAGCGTAGGAACGGTGCCCCAAGAGACCCAGTACTTC
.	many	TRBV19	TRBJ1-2	CASSLRGGTVPYGYTF	TGTGCCAGTAGTCTAAGAGGGGGGACGGTCCCCTATGGCTACACCTTC
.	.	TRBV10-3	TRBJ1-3	CAISESWKVLSGNTIYF	TGTGCCATCAGTGAGTCTTGGAAAGTCCTCTCTGGAAACACCATATATTTT
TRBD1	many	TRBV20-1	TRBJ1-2	CSAPVDRGRRNGYTF	TGCAGTGCCCCCGTTGACAGGGGGCGCCGAAATGGCTACACCTTC
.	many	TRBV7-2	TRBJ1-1	CASSLGAAEAFF	TGTGCCAGCAGCTTAGGGGCAGCCGAAGCTTTCTTT
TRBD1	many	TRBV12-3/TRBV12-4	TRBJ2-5	CASRTTTGGASKTQYF	TGTGCCAGCAGGACAACAACAGGGGGCGCGTCTAAGACCCAGTACTTC
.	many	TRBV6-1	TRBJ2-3	CASGIHNTQYF	TGTGCCAGCGGGATACATAATACGCAGTATTTT
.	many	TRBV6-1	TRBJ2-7	CASSLDGTYEQYF	TGTGCCAGCAGTCTCGACGGGACCTACGAGCAGTACTTC
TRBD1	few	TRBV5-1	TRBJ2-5	CASSVGTGSFQETQYF	TGCGCCAGCAGCGTTGGGACAGGGAGCTTCCAAGAGACCCAGTACTTC
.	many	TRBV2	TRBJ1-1	CASSEPMNTEAFF	TGTGCCAGCAGTGAACCGATGAACACTGAAGCTTTCTTT
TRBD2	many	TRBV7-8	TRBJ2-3	CASSPTRSGTDTQYF	TGTGCCAGCAGCCCGACCAGAAGCGGGACGGATACGCAGTATTTT
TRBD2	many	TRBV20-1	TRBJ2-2	CSARDTLAGATGTGELFF	TGCAGTGCTAGAGATACCCTAGCGGGAGCTACGGGCACCGGGGAGCTGTTTTTT
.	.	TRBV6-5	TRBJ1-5	CASSYGAASNQPQHF	TGTGCCAGCAGTTACGGCGCGGCTTCCAATCAGCCCCAGCATTTT
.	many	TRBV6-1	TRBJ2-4	CASSFGQGASYF	.
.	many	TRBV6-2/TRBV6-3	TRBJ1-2	CASSVQGLYGYTF	TGTGCCAGCAGTGTACAGGGACTCTATGGCTACACCTTC
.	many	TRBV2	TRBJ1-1	CASSGFRLNTEAFF	TGTGCCAGCAGTGGGTTCAGGCTGAACACTGAAGCTTTCTTT
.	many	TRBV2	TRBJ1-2	CASRRDGNYGYTF	TGTGCCAGCAGGAGGGACGGCAACTATGGCTACACCTTC
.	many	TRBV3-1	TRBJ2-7	CASSQDWRRVIPSYEQYF	TGTGCCAGCAGCCAAGATTGGAGGCGTGTGATCCCATCCTACGAGCAGTACTTC
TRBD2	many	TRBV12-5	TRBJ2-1	CASGLGAGLYNEQFF	TGTGCTAGTGGTTTGGGAGCGGGGCTCTACAATGAGCAGTTCTTC
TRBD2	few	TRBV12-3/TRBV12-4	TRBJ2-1	CASSSGGDYNEQFF	TGTGCCAGCAGCAGCGGGGGGGACTACAATGAGCAGTTCTTC
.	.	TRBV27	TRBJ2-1	CASKGSTSYNEQFF	TGTGCCAGCAAGGGGTCAACCTCCTACAATGAGCAGTTCTTC
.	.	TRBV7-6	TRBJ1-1	CASSLVGGIHTEAFF	TGTGCCAGCAGCTTAGTTGGGGGGATTCACACTGAAGCTTTCTTT
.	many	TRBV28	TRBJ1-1	CASSLDSGDTEAFF	TGTGCCAGCAGTTTAGATTCCGGTGACACTGAAGCTTTCTTT
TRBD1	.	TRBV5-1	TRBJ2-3	CASNPAGQGIDTQYF	TGCGCCAGCAACCCGGCGGGACAGGGCATAGATACGCAGTATTTT
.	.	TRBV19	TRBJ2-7	CASSIDQPGANEQYF	TGTGCCAGTAGTATAGATCAACCGGGGGCGAACGAGCAGTACTTC
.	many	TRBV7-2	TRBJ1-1	CASSLRLGGLTEAFF	TGTGCCAGCAGCTTAAGGCTCGGGGGTCTCACTGAAGCTTTCTTT
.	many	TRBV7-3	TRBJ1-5	CASSLTPPGPSNQPQHF	TGTGCCAGCAGCTTAACTCCCCCAGGGCCGAGCAATCAGCCCCAGCATTTT
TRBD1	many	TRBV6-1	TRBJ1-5	CASSRGQGVNNQPQHF	TGTGCCAGCAGCCGAGGACAGGGTGTGAACAATCAGCCCCAGCATTTT
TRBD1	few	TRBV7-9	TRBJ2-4	CASSADDREWIQYF	TGTGCCAGCAGCGCAGACGACAGGGAATGGATTCAGTACTTC
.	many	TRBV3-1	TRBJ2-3	CASSRTAAPDTQYF	TGTGCCAGCAGCCGAACGGCAGCCCCAGATACGCAGTATTTT
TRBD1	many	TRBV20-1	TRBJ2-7	CIAWGQSTEQYF	TGCATTGCCTGGGGACAGTCCACCGAGCAGTACTTC
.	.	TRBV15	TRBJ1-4	CATSRDERIGEKLFF	TGTGCCACCAGCAGAGATGAACGAATAGGTGAAAAACTGTTTTTT
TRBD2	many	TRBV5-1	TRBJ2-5	CASSASGVEETQYF	TGCGCCAGCAGCGCTAGCGGGGTGGAGGAGACCCAGTACTTC
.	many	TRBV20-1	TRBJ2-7	CSAKVHPGSYEQYF	TGCAGTGCTAAAGTCCATCCGGGATCCTACGAGCAGTACTTC
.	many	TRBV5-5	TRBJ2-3	CASSLIARSTDTQYF	TGTGCCAGCAGCCTTATAGCGCGAAGCACAGATACGCAGTATTTT
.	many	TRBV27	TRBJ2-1	CASSDIAGYNEQFF	TGTGCCAGCAGCGACATCGCGGGTTACAATGAGCAGTTCTTC
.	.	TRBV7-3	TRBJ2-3	CASALGRGTDTQYF	TGTGCCAGCGCCCTGGGGAGGGGGACAGATACGCAGTATTTT
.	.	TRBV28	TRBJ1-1	CASSSPRTVLPNTEASF	TGTGCCAGCAGTTCCCCCAGGACGGTACTACCAAACACTGAAGCTTCCTTT
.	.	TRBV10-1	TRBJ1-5	CASSGTGHQPQHF	TGCGCCAGCAGCGGAACAGGCCATCAGCCCCAGCATTTT
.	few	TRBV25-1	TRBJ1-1	CASSVINVRRGKFMAFF	TGTGCCAGCAGTGTGATTAATGTTCGGCGGGGAAAATTTATGGCTTTCTTT
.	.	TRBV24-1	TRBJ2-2	CATSDLLHGELFF	TGTGCCACCAGTGATTTGCTACACGGGGAGCTGTTTTTT
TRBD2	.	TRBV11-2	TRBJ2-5	CASSLGLAGGRQETQYF	TGTGCCAGCAGCTTGGGACTAGCGGGGGGGCGGCAAGAGACCCAGTACTTC
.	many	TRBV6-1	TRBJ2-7	CASIGDTAYEQYF	TGTGCCAGCATTGGCGACACCGCCTACGAGCAGTACTTC